This entry describes one T cell receptor beta chain. Original methodology: Reference gene primer amplification yielded estimated nucleated cell counts. Profiled with immunoSEQ multiplex PCR; TCRdb holds only in-frame clones, not every one. Clonal size and the V and J genes are those of that table, whereas D and trimming came from the DNA. The profile shows approximately 110,000 clones, roughly 80% of them singletons. This sample was included in a study of blood T cell repertoires in COVID-19. The wider study: COVID-19 samples, acute and convalescent, were from the United States, Italy and Spain.

The V and J ends lost 6 bases and 5 bases, in that order; junction bases with no gene match: 9. CDR3 size: 15 residues. Germline CDR1 is SEHNR and CDR2 is FQNEAQ (reference sequence). The Seattle patients joined while their infection was active and were tracked longitudinally afterward. The sequencing sample was made of peripheral blood. The chain couples TRBV7-9 to TRBJ1-5; 8 nucleotides line up with TRBD1. This clonotype was sampled from a man older than 75 with COVID-19, enrolled during active disease. CDR3 protein: CASSPPARGHQPQHF. The CDR3 bases are TGTGCCAGCAGTCCCCCCGCCAGGGGGCATCAGCCCCAGCATTTT. Variable domain in full (rest from reference TRBV7-9 and TRBJ1-5): DTGVSQNPRHKITKRGQNVTFRCDPISEHNRLYWYRQTLGQGPEFLTYFQNEAQLEKSRLLSDRFSAERPKGSFSTLEIQRTEQGDSAMYLCASSPPARGHQPQHFGDGTRLSIL.